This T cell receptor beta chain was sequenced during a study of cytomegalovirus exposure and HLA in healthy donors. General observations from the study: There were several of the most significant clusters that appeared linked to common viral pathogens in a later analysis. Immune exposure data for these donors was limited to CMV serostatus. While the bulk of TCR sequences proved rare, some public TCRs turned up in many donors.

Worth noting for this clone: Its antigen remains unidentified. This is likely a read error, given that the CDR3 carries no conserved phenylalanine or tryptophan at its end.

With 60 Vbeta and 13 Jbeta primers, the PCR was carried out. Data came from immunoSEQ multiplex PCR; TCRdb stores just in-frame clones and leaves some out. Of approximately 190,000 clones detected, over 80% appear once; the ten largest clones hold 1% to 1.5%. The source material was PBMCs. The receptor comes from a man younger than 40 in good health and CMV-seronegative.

CDR3 protein: CASSYNDGTRGYGYTL. The CDR3 DNA sequence: TGTGCCAGCAGTTACAATGACGGGACTCGGGGCTATGGCTACACCCTC. J is TRBJ1-2 and V is TRBV6-6; the D gene is possibly TRBD1 (5 bases). CDR3 length equals 16 residues. V was pared by 2 bases and J by 4 bases, with 17 bases between. In germline, CDR1 is MNHNY, CDR2 SVGAGI (reference sequence).